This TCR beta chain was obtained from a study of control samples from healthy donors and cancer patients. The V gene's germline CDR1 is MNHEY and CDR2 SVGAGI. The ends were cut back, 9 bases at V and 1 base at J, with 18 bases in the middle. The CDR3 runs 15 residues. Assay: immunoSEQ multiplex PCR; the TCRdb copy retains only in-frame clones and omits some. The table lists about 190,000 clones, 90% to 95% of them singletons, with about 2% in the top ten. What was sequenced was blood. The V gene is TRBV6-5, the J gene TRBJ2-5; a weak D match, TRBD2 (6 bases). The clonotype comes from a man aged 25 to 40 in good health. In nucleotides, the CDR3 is TGTGCCAGGGGGGACTCCAAGGGCGTCCAAGAGACCCAGTACTTC. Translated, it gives CARGDSKGVQETQYF.